These T cell receptor beta chains were read from a single sample in a study of cytomegalovirus exposure and HLA in healthy donors. TCRdb's table, derived via immunoSEQ multiplex PCR, lists solely in-frame clones and lacks some. The data contain 150,000 to 200,000 clones, approximately 84% of them singletons. Sequencing input: PBMCs. These receptor sequences come from a man aged 18 to 35 in good health and CMV-seropositive. CDR3s include the opening cysteine and the closing phenylalanine or tryptophan. The order of the fields is CDR3 DNA, CDR3 protein, D gene, J gene, V gene, clone size. A D gene is named only where the DNA matches it firmly. Clone size is not always given. Where it is, it says once, few, many or a class for expanded clones.

cdr3_nt: TGTGCCAGCGGATTGGGGGACACGAGCTCCTACGAGCAGTACTTC
cdr3_aa: CASGLGDTSSYEQYF
d_call: NA
j_call: TRBJ2-7
v_call: TRBV27
clone_size: NA

cdr3_nt: TGTGCCAGTAGTATCGGGGGAGGCGTGCAGTACTTC
cdr3_aa: CASSIGGGVQYF
d_call: NA
j_call: TRBJ2-7
v_call: TRBV19
clone_size: few

cdr3_nt: TGTGCCAGCAGCTTAGAGGGAGGCGGGGCAAACACCGGGGAGCTGTTTTTT
cdr3_aa: CASSLEGGGANTGELFF
d_call: NA
j_call: TRBJ2-2
v_call: TRBV11-1
clone_size: NA

cdr3_nt: TGTGCCAGCGCTGGGACAGGCCTATCCGAGCAGTACTTC
cdr3_aa: CASAGTGLSEQYF
d_call: TRBD1
j_call: TRBJ2-7
v_call: TRBV2
clone_size: NA

cdr3_nt: TGTGCCAGCAGCTTGCCCGGGACAGAGTTGACGGGCGAGCAGTACTTC
cdr3_aa: CASSLPGTELTGEQYF
d_call: TRBD1
j_call: TRBJ2-7
v_call: TRBV5-4
clone_size: NA

cdr3_nt: TGTGCCAGCAGCTTCTGGGAAGGGGTGGAGGGGGCCAACGTCCTGACTTTC
cdr3_aa: CASSFWEGVEGANVLTF
d_call: NA
j_call: TRBJ2-6
v_call: TRBV13
clone_size: NA

cdr3_nt: TGCGCCAGCAGCTGGAGCGGTACGTACTACGAGCAGTACTTC
cdr3_aa: CASSWSGTYYEQYF
d_call: NA
j_call: TRBJ2-7
v_call: TRBV5-1
clone_size: NA

cdr3_nt: TGTGCCAGTAGCCAAGGAGTCGGGGAGCTGTTTTTT
cdr3_aa: CASSQGVGELFF
d_call: NA
j_call: TRBJ2-2
v_call: TRBV19
clone_size: NA

cdr3_nt: TGTGCCAGCAGTCCCCGGAGCGCGAACACCGGGGAGCTGTTTTTT
cdr3_aa: CASSPRSANTGELFF
d_call: NA
j_call: TRBJ2-2
v_call: TRBV5-8
clone_size: NA

cdr3_nt: TGTGCCAGCAGTTTATCAGGGGGCGGAGAGACCCAGTACTTC
cdr3_aa: CASSLSGGGETQYF
d_call: TRBD1
j_call: TRBJ2-5
v_call: TRBV27
clone_size: NA

cdr3_nt: TGCGCCAGCAGCCAAGATTTCGGGGCGGGAGGTTATATGGAGCAGTACTTC
cdr3_aa: CASSQDFGAGGYMEQYF
d_call: TRBD2
j_call: TRBJ2-7
v_call: TRBV4-3
clone_size: NA

cdr3_nt: TGCAGCGTTGGGGGACTAGCGGGAACCGGAGGCTACAATGAGCAGTTCTTC
cdr3_aa: CSVGGLAGTGGYNEQFF
d_call: TRBD2
j_call: TRBJ2-1
v_call: TRBV29-1
clone_size: NA

cdr3_nt: TGTGCCAGCAGCTTAGAGGGACTAGCGGGAGGCAGGGATACGCAGTATTTT
cdr3_aa: CASSLEGLAGGRDTQYF
d_call: TRBD2
j_call: TRBJ2-3
v_call: TRBV7-2
clone_size: NA

cdr3_nt: TGTGCCAGCGAAACGGGTGACAGGGCCCACGAGCAGTACTTC
cdr3_aa: CASETGDRAHEQYF
d_call: TRBD1
j_call: TRBJ2-7
v_call: TRBV25-1
clone_size: few

cdr3_nt: TGTGCCTGGAGTGAGGACAGGGGACACACCATATATTTT
cdr3_aa: CAWSEDRGHTIYF
d_call: TRBD1
j_call: TRBJ1-3
v_call: TRBV30
clone_size: NA

cdr3_nt: TGCGCCAGCAGTAGGGGGGGACCGAACACCGGGGAGCTGTTTTTT
cdr3_aa: CASSRGGPNTGELFF
d_call: NA
j_call: TRBJ2-2
v_call: TRBV5-1
clone_size: NA

cdr3_nt: TGTGCCAGCAGCGTAGCGGGAGAAGGCAGGAGGAATGAGCAGTTCTTC
cdr3_aa: CASSVAGEGRRNEQFF
d_call: TRBD2
j_call: TRBJ2-1
v_call: TRBV27
clone_size: NA